This T cell receptor (beta chain) was found in a study of regulatory T cells in long-lasting Graves disease. Study overall: Newly diagnosed Graves' patients had under 3 months of antithyroid drugs.

Described time point: newly diagnosed GD, antithyroid drugs for less than 3 months. The TCR library used RNA extracted from PBMCs. This clonotype turned up a few times. Its specificity is unknown. CDR1 DFQATT and CDR2 SNEGSKA come from the germline V gene (reference sequence). V gave up 3 bases and J gave up 7 bases, with 16 bases separating them. This CDR3 region has 14 residues. Study-wide results and limits: Persistent Graves' patients showed less TCR diversity than newly diagnosed ones.

The authors built TCR beta libraries using iRepertoire HTBI primers and Arm-PCR of CDR3 regions. TCRdb passed the multiplex PCR reads through MiXCR, listing each CDR3 protein once. Of a few hundred thousand distinct CDR3 sequences listed, approximately 12% are singletons. These data were also reused for a study on T cells in Graves' hyperthyroidism and ophthalmopathy. That paper notes: Carried out on the TCR CDR3, a first-round RT-PCR used the HTBI primer set.

The source was peripheral blood mononuclear cells (PBMCs), collected at new diagnosis, from a patient treated with antithyroid drugs. This chain uses TRBV20-1 with TRBJ2-1; tentative D call: TRBD2 (6 bases). This TCR came from a woman under 30 with Graves disease. CDR3 amino acids: CSARGGPTRNEQFF. The CDR3 bases are TGCAGTGCTAGGGGGGGTCCAACACGGAATGAGCAGTTCTTC.